These 15 T cell receptor beta chains came from one sample sequenced in a study of control samples from healthy donors and cancer patients. Profiling relied on immunoSEQ multiplex PCR, and the TCRdb table lists in-frame clones only, not all of them. The sample lists approximately 120,000 clones, about 88% seen once, with 1.5% to 2% in the top ten. Sequencing was performed on blood. Receptors originate from a man aged 18 to 30 in good health.

This chain links TRBV6-5 with TRBJ1-2, with TRBD1 matching over 7 bases. Germline V gene sequence: CDR1 MNHEY, CDR2 SVGAGI. V lost 7 bases, J lost 4 bases, and 9 bases stayed unmatched. The CDR3 spans 14 residues. The CDR3 DNA reads TGTGCCAGCACCACACAGGGGCGGGTCTATGGCTACACCTTC. Its protein is CASTTQGRVYGYTF.

CDR3 sequence reads: CASTKKLQGPGYTF. The CDR3 DNA is TGTGCCAGCACCAAGAAACTACAGGGGCCCGGCTACACCTTC. V usage is TRBV9 and J usage is TRBJ1-2; 7 bases line up with TRBD1. V shed 6 bases, J shed 8 bases, and the junction held 13 bases outside the gene matches. The CDR3 length is 14 residues. Germline V lookup: CDR1 SGDLS, CDR2 YYNGEE.

This clone appeared a single time. A junction end diverges from the germline sequence, so it may reflect a read error. This chain uses TRBV5-1 with TRBJ2-1, with TRBD2 identical over 8 bases. The CDR3 has 14 residues. In germline, CDR1 is SGHRS, CDR2 YFSETQ. The CDR3 DNA is TGCGCCAGCAGCTTTAACAGCGGGAGCCCCCGCGGCGTCTTC. This codes for CASSFNSGSPRGVF.

The chain is built from TRBV10-3 and TRBJ2-3, with D unresolved. The CDR3 loop spans 11 amino acids. The germline V and J ends were trimmed by 8 bases and 2 bases, with 5 bases remaining between them. The germline V gene encodes CDR1 ENHRY and CDR2 SYGVKD. CDR3 sequence: CAIGLTDTQYF. The CDR3 region has the DNA TGTGCCATCGGCCTCACAGATACGCAGTATTTT.

The chain couples TRBV14 to TRBJ2-3; D is unclear. The CDR3 has 15 amino acids. Trimming stripped 5 bases from V and 4 bases from J, with 16 bases between. Germline assignment: CDR1 SGHDN and CDR2 FVKESK. As DNA, the CDR3 is TGTGCCAGCAGCTCCCGGACCTCCGCGGCAGATACGCAGTATTTT. It specifies CASSSRTSAADTQYF.

The chain couples TRBV13 to TRBJ2-7, with D tentatively TRBD1 or TRBD2 (5 bases each). V was cut by 6 bases and J by 2 bases, with 17 bases left in between. CDR1 is PRHDT, CDR2 FYEKMQ, per germline (reference sequence). The CDR3 totals 15 residues. The CDR3 loop is CASSSLPGRPYEQYF. CDR3 DNA sequence: TGTGCCAGCAGTTCGCTTCCGGGACGACCCTACGAGCAGTACTTC.

The sample holds a few counts of this clone. Other DNA sequences from this sample encode an identical CDR3 as well. The chain recombines TRBV6-5 with TRBJ1-5; possible D gene TRBD1, 5 bases. CDR1 and CDR2 (germline): MNHEY, SVGAGI. V lost 0 bases and J 5 bases, leaving 11 bases between the germline ends. The CDR3 has 15 residues. CDR3 protein: CASSYSKTADQPQHF. The CDR3 nucleotides read TGTGCCAGCAGTTACTCGAAGACAGCCGATCAGCCCCAGCATTTT.

The V call is TRBV7-2, the J call TRBJ1-4, with a tentative D call TRBD1 (5 bases). The CDR3 extends over 14 amino acids. Germline CDR1 reads SGHTA; CDR2 reads FQGNSA. The V end lost 5 bases, the J end lost 8 bases, and 15 bases lay between the germline ends. In DNA, the CDR3 is TGTGCCAGCAGCCGCGGGGGGGTCGGGGAAAAACTGTTTTTT. This codes for CASSRGGVGEKLFF. Full variable domain (missing parts from reference TRBV7-2 and TRBJ1-4): GAGVSQSPSNKVTEKGKDVELRCDPISGHTALYWYRQSLGQGLEFLIYFQGNSAPDKSGLPSDRFSAERTGGSVSTLTIQRTQQEDSAVYLCASSRGGVGEKLFFGSGTQLSVL.

The J gene is TRBJ1-1, the V gene TRBV11-2, with D tentatively TRBD1 (6 bases). CDR1 SGHAT and CDR2 FQNNGV come from the germline V gene. The length of the CDR3 is 13 residues. Between the trimmed V and J ends, which lost 1 base and 10 bases, there was a span of 13 bases. CDR3 coding DNA: TGTGCCAGCAGCTTAGTCCTGGGGGCTGGAGCTTTCTTT. This gives the protein CASSLVLGAGAFF.

The rearrangement links TRBV19 to TRBJ2-2; no clear D gene. The CDR3 consists of 14 residues. CDR1 is LNHDA and CDR2 is SQIVND in the germline V gene (reference sequence). V was trimmed by 4 bases and J by 3 bases, leaving 9 bases between them. The CDR3 coding sequence is TGTGCCAGTAGTACGCGACCCTACACCGGGGAGCTGTTTTTT. Amino acids: CASSTRPYTGELFF.

The CDR3 loop is CASSHEAGAVEQYF. CDR3 in DNA: TGCGCCAGCAGCCATGAAGCGGGAGCTGTCGAGCAGTACTTC. The chain carries TRBV4-3 and TRBJ2-7, with 8 positions matching TRBD2. V lost 3 bases to trimming and J lost 6 bases; unmatched junction nucleotides: 7. CDR3 size: 14 residues. From germline, CDR1 is LGHNA and CDR2 YSLEER.

This clone was observed many times. The V gene is TRBV19, the J gene TRBJ1-2; 7 bases match TRBD1. The germline gives CDR1 LNHDA, CDR2 SQIVND (reference sequence). The CDR3 runs to 15 residues. The V and J ends lost 3 bases and 2 bases, in that order; junction bases with no gene match: 6. In DNA, the CDR3 is TGTGCCAGTAGTATCTACGGACAGGCCAACTATGGCTACACCTTC. Residues: CASSIYGQANYGYTF.

The chain employs TRBV7-2 and TRBJ1-1; D call uncertain. In germline, CDR1 is SGHTA, CDR2 FQGNSA. This CDR3 region has 14 residues. Trimming took off 3 bases at V and 3 bases at J, with 11 bases between the two ends. DNA of the CDR3: TGTGCCAGCAGCTTCTTGGGCAGCTACACTGAAGCTTTCTTT. This codes for CASSFLGSYTEAFF.

J is TRBJ2-7 and V is TRBV15, with a possible D match to TRBD2 (5 bases). The length of the CDR3 is 16 residues. The V end lost 0 bases, the J end lost 2 bases, and 14 bases lay between the germline ends. Germline-derived CDR1 and CDR2 are LNHNV and YYDKDF (reference sequence). The CDR3 protein is CATSREWGGLTYEQYF. In DNA form, the CDR3 reads TGTGCCACCAGCAGAGAGTGGGGTGGACTGACCTACGAGCAGTACTTC.

This chain uses TRBV9 with TRBJ2-7; tentative D call: TRBD1 (5 bases). Germline loops: CDR1 SGDLS, CDR2 YYNGEE. The CDR3 runs 14 residues. The V end was cut by 0 bases, the J end by 9 bases, with 16 bases between. CDR3: CASSVEPTASRQYF. CDR3 DNA: TGTGCCAGCAGCGTAGAACCGACAGCCTCCAGGCAGTACTTC.